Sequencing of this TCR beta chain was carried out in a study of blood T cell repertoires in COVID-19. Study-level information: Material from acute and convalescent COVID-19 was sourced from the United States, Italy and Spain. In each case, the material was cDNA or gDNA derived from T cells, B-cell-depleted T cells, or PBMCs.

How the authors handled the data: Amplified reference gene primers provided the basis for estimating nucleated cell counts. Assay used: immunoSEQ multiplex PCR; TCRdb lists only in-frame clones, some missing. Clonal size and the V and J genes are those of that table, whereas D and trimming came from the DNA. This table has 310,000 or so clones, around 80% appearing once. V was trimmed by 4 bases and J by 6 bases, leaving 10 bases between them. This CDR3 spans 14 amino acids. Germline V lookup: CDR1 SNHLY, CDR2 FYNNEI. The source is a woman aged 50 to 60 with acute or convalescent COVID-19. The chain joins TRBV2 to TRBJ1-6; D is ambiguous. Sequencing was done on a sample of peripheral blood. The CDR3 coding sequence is TGTGCCAGCAGTGGAAGAAGAGGTAATTCACCCCTCCACTTT. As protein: CASSGRRGNSPLHF.